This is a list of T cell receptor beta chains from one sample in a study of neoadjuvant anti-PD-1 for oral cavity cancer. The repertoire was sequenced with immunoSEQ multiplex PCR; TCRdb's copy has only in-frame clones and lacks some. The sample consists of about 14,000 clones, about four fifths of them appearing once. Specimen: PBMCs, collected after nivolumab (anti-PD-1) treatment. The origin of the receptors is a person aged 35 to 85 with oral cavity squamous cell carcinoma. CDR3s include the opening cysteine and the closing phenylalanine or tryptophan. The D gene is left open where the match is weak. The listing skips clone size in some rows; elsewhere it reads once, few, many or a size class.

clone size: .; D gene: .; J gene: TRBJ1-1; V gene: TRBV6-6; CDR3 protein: CASSYSTNTEAFF; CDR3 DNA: TGTGCCAGCAGTTACTCGACGAACACTGAAGCTTTCTTT
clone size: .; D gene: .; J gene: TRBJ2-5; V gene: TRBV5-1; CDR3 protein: CASSLGGVSETQYF; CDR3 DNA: TGCGCCAGCAGCTTGGGGGGCGTTAGCGAGACCCAGTACTTC
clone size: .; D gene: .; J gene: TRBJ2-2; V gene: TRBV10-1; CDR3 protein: CASSDGGGGGELFF; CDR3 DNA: TGCGCCAGCAGTGATGGGGGTGGCGGCGGGGAGCTGTTTTTT
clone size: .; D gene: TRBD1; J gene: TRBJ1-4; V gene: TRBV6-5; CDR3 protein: CASSYGTGTSNEKLFF; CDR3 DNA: TGTGCCAGCAGTTACGGGACAGGTACCTCTAATGAAAAACTGTTTTTT
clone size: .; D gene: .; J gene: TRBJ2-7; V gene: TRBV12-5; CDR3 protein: CASGLDNSYEQYF; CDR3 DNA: TGTGCTAGTGGTTTGGATAACTCCTACGAGCAGTACTTC
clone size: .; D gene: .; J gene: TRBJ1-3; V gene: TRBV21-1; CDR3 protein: CASSKAGGNTIYF; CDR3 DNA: TGTGCCAGCAGCAAAGCAGGAGGAAACACCATATATTTT
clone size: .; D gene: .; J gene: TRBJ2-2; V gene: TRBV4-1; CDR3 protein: CASSRQRGRDYTGELFF; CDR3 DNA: TGCGCCAGCAGCCGTCAAAGGGGGAGGGACTACACCGGGGAGCTGTTTTTT
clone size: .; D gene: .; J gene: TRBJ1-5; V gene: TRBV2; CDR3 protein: CASSERGAPLSQGNQPQHF; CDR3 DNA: TGTGCCAGCAGTGAACGGGGGGCGCCCCTTTCCCAAGGCAATCAGCCCCAGCATTTT
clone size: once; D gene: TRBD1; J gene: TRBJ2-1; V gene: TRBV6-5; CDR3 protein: CANRGDEQFF; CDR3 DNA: TGTGCCAACAGGGGCGATGAGCAGTTCTTC
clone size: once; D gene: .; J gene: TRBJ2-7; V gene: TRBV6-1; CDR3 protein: CASRTGRSYEQYF; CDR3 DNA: TGTGCCAGCAGGACCGGGAGATCCTACGAGCAGTACTTC
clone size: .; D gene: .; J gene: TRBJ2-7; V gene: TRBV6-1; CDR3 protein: CASSEEVQVIYEQYF; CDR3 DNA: TGTGCCAGCAGTGAAGAGGTACAAGTAATCTACGAGCAGTACTTC
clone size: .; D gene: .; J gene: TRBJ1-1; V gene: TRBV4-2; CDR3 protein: CASSQDVGRVNTEAFF; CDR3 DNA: TGTGCCAGCAGCCAGGACGTTGGGCGGGTGAACACTGAAGCTTTCTTT
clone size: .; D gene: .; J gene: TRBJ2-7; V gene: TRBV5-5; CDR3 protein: CASSLEIRSYEQYF; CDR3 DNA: TGTGCCAGCAGCTTGGAGATCCGGAGCTACGAGCAGTACTTC
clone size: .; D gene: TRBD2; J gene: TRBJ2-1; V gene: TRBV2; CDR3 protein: CASSDKGTSGLDEQFF; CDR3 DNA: TGTGCCAGCAGTGATAAGGGGACTAGCGGTCTTGATGAGCAGTTCTTC
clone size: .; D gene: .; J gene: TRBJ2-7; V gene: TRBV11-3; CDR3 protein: CASSLEGSREQYF; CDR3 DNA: TGTGCCAGCAGCTTAGAAGGAAGCCGCGAGCAGTACTTC
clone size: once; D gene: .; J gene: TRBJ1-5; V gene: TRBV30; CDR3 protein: CAWSEGVQPQHF; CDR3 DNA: TGTGCCTGGAGTGAGGGGGTTCAGCCCCAGCATTTT
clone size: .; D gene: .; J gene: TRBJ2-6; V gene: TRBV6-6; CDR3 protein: CASSSQGGLGANVLTF; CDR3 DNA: TGTGCCAGCAGTTCCCAGGGGGGGCTTGGGGCCAACGTCCTGACTTTC
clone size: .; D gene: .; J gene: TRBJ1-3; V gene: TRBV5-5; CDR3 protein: CASSLYSGSSGNTIYF; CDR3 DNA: TGTGCCAGCAGCTTGTACTCAGGCAGCTCTGGAAACACCATATATTTT
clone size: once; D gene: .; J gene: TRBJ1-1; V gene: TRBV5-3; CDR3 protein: CARSLVAVSTEAFF; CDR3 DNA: TGTGCCAGAAGCTTGGTGGCAGTCTCCACTGAAGCTTTCTTT
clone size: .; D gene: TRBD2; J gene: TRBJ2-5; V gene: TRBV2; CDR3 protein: CASSAPGGETQYF; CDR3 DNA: TGTGCCAGCAGTGCCCCGGGGGGAGAGACCCAGTACTTC
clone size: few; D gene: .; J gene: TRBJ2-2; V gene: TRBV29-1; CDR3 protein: CSVGNPPGHGTGELFF; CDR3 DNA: TGCAGCGTTGGGAACCCACCGGGCCACGGCACCGGGGAGCTGTTTTTT
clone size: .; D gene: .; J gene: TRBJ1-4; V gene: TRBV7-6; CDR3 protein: CASSYPQPGQRSEKLFF; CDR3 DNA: TGTGCCAGCAGCTACCCTCAGCCCGGACAGAGGAGTGAAAAACTGTTTTTT
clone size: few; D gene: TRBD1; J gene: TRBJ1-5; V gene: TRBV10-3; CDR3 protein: CAISDQGARQPQHF; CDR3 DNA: TGTGCCATCAGTGATCAGGGGGCCCGGCAGCCCCAGCATTTT
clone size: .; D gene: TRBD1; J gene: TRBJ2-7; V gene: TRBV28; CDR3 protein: CASMTGTSYEQYF; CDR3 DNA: TGTGCCAGTATGACAGGGACGAGCTACGAGCAGTACTTC
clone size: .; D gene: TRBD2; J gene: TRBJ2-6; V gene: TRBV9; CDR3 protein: CASSARTSDAGANVLTF; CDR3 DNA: TGTGCCAGCAGCGCCCGGACTAGCGACGCTGGGGCCAACGTCCTGACTTTC
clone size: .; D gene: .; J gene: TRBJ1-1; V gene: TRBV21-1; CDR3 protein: CASSSIQGRMNTEAFF; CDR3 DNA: TGTGCCAGCAGCAGTATTCAGGGACGAATGAACACTGAAGCTTTCTTT
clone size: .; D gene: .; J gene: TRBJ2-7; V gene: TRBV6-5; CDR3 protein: CASSYSRGRASYEQYF; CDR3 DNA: TGTGCCAGCAGTTACTCAAGGGGGAGGGCCTCCTACGAGCAGTACTTC
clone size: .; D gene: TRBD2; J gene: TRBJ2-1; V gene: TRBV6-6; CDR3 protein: CASSYPPGGTYNEQFF; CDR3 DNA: TGTGCCAGCAGTTACCCCCCGGGAGGGACCTACAATGAGCAGTTCTTC
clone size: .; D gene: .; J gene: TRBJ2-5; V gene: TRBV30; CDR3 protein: CAWSRSPQETQYF; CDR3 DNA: TGTGCCTGGAGTCGGTCACCCCAAGAGACCCAGTACTTC
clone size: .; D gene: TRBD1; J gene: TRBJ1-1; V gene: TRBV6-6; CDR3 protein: CASSDRQGVATEAFF; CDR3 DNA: TGTGCCAGCAGTGACCGACAGGGTGTTGCCACTGAAGCTTTCTTT
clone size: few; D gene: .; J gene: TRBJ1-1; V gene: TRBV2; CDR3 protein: CASLLNSNTEAFF; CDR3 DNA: TGTGCCAGCCTACTCAACAGTAACACTGAAGCTTTCTTT
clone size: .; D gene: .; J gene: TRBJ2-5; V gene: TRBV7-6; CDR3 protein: CASSLAAAKETQYF; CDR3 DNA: TGTGCCAGCAGCTTAGCTGCAGCAAAAGAGACCCAGTACTTC
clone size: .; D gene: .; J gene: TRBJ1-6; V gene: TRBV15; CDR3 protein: CATSNSTGINSPLHF; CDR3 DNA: TGTGCCACCAGCAATAGTACAGGGATAAATTCACCCCTCCACTTT
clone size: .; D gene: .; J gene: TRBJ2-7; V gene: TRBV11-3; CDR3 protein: CASSLGGASYEQYF; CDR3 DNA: TGTGCCAGCAGCTTAGGCGGGGCCTCCTACGAGCAGTACTTC
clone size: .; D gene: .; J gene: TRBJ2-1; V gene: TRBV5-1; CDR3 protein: CASSLRGRAGDEQFF; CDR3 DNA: TGCGCCAGCAGCTTGAGGGGGAGGGCCGGGGATGAGCAGTTCTTC
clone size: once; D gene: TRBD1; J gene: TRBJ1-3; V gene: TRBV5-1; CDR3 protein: CASRRTGGSGNTIYF; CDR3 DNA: TGCGCCAGCAGGCGGACAGGGGGATCTGGAAACACCATATATTTT
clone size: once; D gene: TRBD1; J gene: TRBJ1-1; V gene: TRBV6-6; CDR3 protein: CASRQTGVGVNTEAFF; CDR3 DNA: TGTGCCAGCAGGCAAACAGGGGTTGGGGTGAACACTGAAGCTTTCTTT
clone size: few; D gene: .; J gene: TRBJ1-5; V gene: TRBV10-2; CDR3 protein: CASSRDGGRPQHF; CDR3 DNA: TGCGCCAGCAGTAGGGACGGTGGTCGGCCCCAGCATTTT
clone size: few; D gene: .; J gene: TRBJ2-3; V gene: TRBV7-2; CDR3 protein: CASGLLTDTQYF; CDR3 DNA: TGTGCCAGCGGACTCCTCACAGATACGCAGTATTTT
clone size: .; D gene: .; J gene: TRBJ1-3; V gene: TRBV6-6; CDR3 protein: CASRTGPSGNTIYF; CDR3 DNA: TGTGCCAGCAGGACAGGTCCCTCTGGAAACACCATATATTTT
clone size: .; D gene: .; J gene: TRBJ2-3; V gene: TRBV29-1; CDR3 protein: CSDIRGTDTQYF; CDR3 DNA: TGCAGCGATATCCGGGGGACAGATACGCAGTATTTT
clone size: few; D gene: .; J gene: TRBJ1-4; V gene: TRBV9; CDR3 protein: CASSVGGGVGEKLFF; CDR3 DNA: TGTGCCAGCAGCGTAGGCGGGGGCGTCGGGGAAAAACTGTTTTTT
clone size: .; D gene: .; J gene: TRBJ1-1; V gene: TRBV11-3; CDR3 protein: CASSLRGPNTEAFF; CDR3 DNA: TGTGCCAGCAGCTTGAGGGGCCCGAACACTGAAGCTTTCTTT
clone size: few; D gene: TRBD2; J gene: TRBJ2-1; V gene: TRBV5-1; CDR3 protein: CASRAGGRTYNEQFF; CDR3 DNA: TGCGCCAGCAGAGCGGGAGGACGAACCTACAATGAGCAGTTCTTC
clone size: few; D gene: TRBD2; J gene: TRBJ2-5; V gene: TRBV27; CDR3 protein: CASNPSGNWGSQYF; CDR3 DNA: TGTGCCAGCAACCCTAGCGGCAATTGGGGATCCCAGTACTTC
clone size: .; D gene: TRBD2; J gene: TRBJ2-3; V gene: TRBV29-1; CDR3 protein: CSAAGLAGDPATQYF; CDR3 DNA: TGCAGCGCCGCGGGACTAGCGGGAGACCCGGCTACGCAGTATTTT
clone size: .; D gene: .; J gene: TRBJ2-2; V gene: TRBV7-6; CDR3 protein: CASSSLVTSNTGELFF; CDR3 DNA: TGTGCCAGCAGCTCCTTAGTGACTTCGAACACCGGGGAGCTGTTTTTT
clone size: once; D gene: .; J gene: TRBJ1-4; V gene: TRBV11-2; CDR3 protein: CASSLASETENEKLFF; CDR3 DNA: TGTGCCAGCAGCTTAGCCTCGGAGACAGAGAATGAAAAACTGTTTTTT
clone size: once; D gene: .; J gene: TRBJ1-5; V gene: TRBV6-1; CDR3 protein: CASRPATISPQHF; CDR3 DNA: TGTGCCAGCAGACCCGCGACAATCAGCCCCCAGCATTTT
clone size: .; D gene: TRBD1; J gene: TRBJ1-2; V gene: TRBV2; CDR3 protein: CASREQGLVNYGYTF; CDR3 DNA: TGTGCCAGCAGGGAACAGGGGTTGGTTAACTATGGCTACACCTTC
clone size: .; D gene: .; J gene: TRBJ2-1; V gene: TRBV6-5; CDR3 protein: CASSYGNEQFF; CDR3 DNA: TGTGCCAGCAGTTACGGCAATGAGCAGTTCTTC
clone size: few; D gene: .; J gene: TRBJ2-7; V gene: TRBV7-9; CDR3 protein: CASSLGQGYYEQYF; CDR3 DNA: TGTGCCAGCAGCTTAGGTCAGGGTTACTACGAGCAGTACTTC
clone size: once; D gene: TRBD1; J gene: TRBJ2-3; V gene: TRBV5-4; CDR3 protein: CASSRVGTGTDTQYF; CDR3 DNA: TGTGCCAGCAGCCGAGTCGGGACAGGCACAGATACGCAGTATTTT
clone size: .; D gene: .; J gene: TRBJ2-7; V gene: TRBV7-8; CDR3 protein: CASSSSGTVSYEQYF; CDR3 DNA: TGTGCCAGCAGCTCAAGTGGTACAGTCTCTTACGAGCAGTACTTC
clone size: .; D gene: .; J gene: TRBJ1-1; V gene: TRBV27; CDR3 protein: CASSPWGGKTEAFF; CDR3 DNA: TGTGCCAGCAGTCCATGGGGGGGCAAGACTGAAGCTTTCTTT
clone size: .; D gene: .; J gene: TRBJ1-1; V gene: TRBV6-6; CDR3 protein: CASKQSNTEAFF; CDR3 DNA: TGTGCCAGCAAACAGAGTAACACTGAAGCTTTCTTT
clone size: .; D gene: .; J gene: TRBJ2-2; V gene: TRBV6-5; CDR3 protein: CASSYDGASNTGELFF; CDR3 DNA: TGTGCCAGCAGTTATGATGGGGCCTCGAACACCGGGGAGCTGTTTTTT